A selection of T cell receptor beta chains follows, all from one sample in a study of T cell responses to AZD1222 COVID-19 vaccine. Profiled with immunoSEQ multiplex PCR; TCRdb holds only in-frame clones, not every one. The data show around 130,000 clones, 85% to 95% seen once. Specimen: peripheral blood, collected on day 0 of AZD1222 vaccination. Receptors originate from an adult in good health. The CDR3 runs from the conserved cysteine through the conserved F or W. A D gene is named only where the DNA matches it firmly. The size field is filled for only some rows; it gives once, few, many or a size class.

V	D	J	size	CDR3	DNA
TRBV7-9	TRBD1	TRBJ2-7	-	CASSSRDSYEQYF	TGTGCCAGCAGCTCCCGGGACAGCTACGAGCAGTACTTC
TRBV5-1	TRBD1	TRBJ1-1	-	CASLQGPMNTEAFF	TGCGCCAGCTTACAGGGGCCGATGAACACTGAAGCTTTCTTT
TRBV7-9	-	TRBJ2-7	-	CASSSPSYEQYF	TGTGCCAGCAGCTCCCCCTCCTACGAGCAGTACTTC
TRBV4-1	-	TRBJ2-5	once	CASSGDFKETQYF	TGCGCCAGCAGCGGGGACTTTAAAGAGACCCAGTACTTC
TRBV28	-	TRBJ1-1	-	CASSSLGTEAFF	TGTGCCAGCAGTTCCCTCGGGACTGAAGCTTTCTTT
TRBV9	-	TRBJ2-2	-	CASSAQNTGELFF	TGTGCCAGCAGCGCCCAGAACACCGGGGAGCTGTTTTTT
TRBV2	-	TRBJ1-5	-	CASSALGGSRQPQHF	TGTGCCAGCAGTGCCCTGGGAGGGTCTAGGCAGCCCCAGCATTTT
TRBV7-3	-	TRBJ1-1	-	CASSSLGFPNTEAFF	TGTGCCAGCAGCTCGCTAGGCTTCCCGAACACTGAAGCTTTCTTT
TRBV19	TRBD1	TRBJ1-1	-	CASRRQTGGVTEAFF	TGTGCCAGTAGGCGACAGACAGGGGGCGTGACTGAAGCTTTCTTT
TRBV19	-	TRBJ1-5	once	CASSSLLARFYSNQPQHF	TGTGCCAGTAGCTCTCTACTAGCTCGCTTTTATAGCAATCAGCCCCAGCATTTT